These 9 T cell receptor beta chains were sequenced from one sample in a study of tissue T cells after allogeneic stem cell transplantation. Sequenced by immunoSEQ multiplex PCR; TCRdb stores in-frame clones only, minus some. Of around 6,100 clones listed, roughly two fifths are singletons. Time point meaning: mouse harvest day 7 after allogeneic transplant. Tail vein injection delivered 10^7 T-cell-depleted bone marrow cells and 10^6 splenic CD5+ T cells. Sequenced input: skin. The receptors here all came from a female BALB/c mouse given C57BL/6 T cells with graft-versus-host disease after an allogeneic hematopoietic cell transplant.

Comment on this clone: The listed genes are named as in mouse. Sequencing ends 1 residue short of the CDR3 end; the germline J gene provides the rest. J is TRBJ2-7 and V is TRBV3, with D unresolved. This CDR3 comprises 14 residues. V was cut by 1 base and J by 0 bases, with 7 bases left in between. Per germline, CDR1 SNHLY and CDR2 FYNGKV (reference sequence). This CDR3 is CASSLEGSSYEQYF. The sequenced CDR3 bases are TGTGCCAGCAGCTTAGAGGGCAGCTCCTATGAACAGTAC. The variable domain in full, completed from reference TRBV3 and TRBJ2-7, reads GPKVLQIPSHQIIDMGQMVTLNCDPVSNHLYFYWYKQILGQQMEFLVNFYNGKVMEKSKLFKDQFSVERPDGSYFTLKIQPTALEDSAVYFCASSLEGSSYEQYFGPGTRLTVL.

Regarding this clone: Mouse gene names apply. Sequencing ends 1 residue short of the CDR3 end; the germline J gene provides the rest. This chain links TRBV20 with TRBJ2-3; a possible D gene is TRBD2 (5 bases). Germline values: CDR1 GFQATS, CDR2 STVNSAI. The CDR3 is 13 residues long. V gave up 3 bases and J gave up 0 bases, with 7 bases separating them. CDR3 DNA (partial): TGTGGTGCTAGATGGGGTAGTGCAGAAACGCTGTAT. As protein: CGARWGSAETLY. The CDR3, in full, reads CGARWGSAETLYF.

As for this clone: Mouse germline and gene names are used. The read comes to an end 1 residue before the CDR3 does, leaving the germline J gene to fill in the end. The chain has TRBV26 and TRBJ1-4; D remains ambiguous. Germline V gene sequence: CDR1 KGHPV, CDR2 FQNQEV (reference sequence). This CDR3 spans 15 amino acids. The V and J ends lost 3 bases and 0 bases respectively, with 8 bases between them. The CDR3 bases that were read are TGTGCCAGCAGTCTCGTACCCATTTCCAACGAAAGATTATTT. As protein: CASSLVPISNERLF. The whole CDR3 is CASSLVPISNERLFF.

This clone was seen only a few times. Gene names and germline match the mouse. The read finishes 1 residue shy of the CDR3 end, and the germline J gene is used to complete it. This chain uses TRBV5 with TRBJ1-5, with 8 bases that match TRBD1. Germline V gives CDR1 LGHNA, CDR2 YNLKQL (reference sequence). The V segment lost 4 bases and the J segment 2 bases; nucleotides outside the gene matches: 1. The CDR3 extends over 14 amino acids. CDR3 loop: CASSPQGDNQAPLF. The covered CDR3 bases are TGTGCCAGCAGCCCACAGGGGGACAACCAGGCTCCGCTT.

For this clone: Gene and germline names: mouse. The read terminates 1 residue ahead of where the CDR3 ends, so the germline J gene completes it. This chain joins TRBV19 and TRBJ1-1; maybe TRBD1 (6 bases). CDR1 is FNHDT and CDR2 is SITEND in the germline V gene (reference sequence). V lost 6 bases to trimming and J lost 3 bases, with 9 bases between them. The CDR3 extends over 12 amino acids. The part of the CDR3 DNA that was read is TGTGCCAGCAAGAGGGGGGACACAGAAGTCTTC. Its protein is CASKRGDTEVF. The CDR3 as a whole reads CASKRGDTEVFF.

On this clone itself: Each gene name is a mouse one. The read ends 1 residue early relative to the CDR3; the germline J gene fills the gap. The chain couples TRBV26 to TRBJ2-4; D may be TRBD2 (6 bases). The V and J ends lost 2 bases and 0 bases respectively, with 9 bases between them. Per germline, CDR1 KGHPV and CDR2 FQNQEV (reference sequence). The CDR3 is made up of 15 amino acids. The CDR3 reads CASSLAGASQNTLYF. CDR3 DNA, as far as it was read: TGTGCCAGCAGTCTGGCTGGGGCTAGTCAAAACACCTTGTAC. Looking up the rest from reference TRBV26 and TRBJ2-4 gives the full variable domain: NSKVIQTPRYLVKGQGQKAKMRCIPEKGHPVVFWYQQNKNNEFKFLINFQNQEVLQQIDMTEKRFSAECPSNSPCSLEIQSSEAGDSALYLCASSLAGASQNTLYFGAGTRLSVL.

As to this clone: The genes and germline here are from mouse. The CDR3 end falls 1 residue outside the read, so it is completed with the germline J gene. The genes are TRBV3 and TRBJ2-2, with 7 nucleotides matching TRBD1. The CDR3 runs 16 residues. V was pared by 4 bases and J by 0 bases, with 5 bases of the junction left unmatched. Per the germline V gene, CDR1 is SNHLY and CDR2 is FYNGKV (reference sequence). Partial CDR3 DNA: TGTGCCAGCAGCTCCTCCGGGACAGCAAACACCGGGCAGCTCTAC. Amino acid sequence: CASSSSGTANTGQLY. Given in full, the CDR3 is CASSSSGTANTGQLYF.

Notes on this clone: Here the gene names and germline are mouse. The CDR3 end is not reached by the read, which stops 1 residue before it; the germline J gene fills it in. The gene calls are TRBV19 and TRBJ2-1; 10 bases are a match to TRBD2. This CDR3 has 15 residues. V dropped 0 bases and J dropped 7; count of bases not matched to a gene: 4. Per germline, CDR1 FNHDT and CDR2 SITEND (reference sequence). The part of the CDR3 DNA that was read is TGTGCCAGCAGTATAGCCGGGACTGGGGTGGCTGAGCAGTTC. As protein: CASSIAGTGVAEQF. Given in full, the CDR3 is CASSIAGTGVAEQFF.

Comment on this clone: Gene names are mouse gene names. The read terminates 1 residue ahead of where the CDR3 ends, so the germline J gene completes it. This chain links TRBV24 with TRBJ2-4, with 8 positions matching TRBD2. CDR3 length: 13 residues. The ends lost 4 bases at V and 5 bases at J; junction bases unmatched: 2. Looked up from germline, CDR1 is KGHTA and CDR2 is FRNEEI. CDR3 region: CASSPLGGNTLYF. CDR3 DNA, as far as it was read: TGTGCCAGCAGTCCCCTGGGGGGAAACACCTTGTAC.